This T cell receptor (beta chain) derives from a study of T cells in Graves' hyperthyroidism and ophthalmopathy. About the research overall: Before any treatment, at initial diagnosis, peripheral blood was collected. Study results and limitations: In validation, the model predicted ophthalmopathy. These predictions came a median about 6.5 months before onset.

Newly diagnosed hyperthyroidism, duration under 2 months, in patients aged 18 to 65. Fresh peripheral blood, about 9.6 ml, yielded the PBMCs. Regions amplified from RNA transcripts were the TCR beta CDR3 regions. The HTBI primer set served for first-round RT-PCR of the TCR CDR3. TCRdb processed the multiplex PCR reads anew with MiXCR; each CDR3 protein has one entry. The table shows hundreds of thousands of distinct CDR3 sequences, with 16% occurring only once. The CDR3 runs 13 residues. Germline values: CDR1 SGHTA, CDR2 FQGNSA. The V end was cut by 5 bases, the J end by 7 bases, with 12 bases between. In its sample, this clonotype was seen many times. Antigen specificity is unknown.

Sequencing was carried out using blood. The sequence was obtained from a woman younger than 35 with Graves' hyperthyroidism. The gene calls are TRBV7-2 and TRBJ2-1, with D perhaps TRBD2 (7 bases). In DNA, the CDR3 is TGTGCCAGCAGCCGGGGGGCGGTGAATGAGCAGTTCTTC. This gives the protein CASSRGAVNEQFF.